What follows are 17 T cell receptor beta chains derived from one specimen sequenced in a study of cytomegalovirus exposure and HLA in healthy donors. PCR primers comprised 60 Vbeta and 13 Jbeta primers. Clones were sequenced by immunoSEQ multiplex PCR, and TCRdb holds only the in-frame ones, with some missing. Of roughly 160,000 clones listed, approximately 80% are singletons. The sequencing input was PBMCs. These receptors were obtained from a woman aged 45-65 years in good health and CMV-seropositive.

The CDR3 nucleotides are TGCGCCAGCAGTGAACAAACCGAGCAGTACTTC. This gives the protein CASSEQTEQYF. The chain employs TRBV10-2 and TRBJ2-7; D gene ambiguous. Germline CDR1 and CDR2: WSHSY and SAAADI. Trimming removed 3 bases from V and 6 bases from J, with 6 bases in between. The CDR3 covers 11 residues.

The rearrangement links TRBV4-3 to TRBJ2-3; TRBD2 matches at 10 bases. The V segment lost 0 bases and the J segment 7 bases; nucleotides outside the gene matches: 13. Germline values: CDR1 LGHNA, CDR2 YSLEER. CDR3 length: 18 amino acids. CDR3 sequence (DNA): TGCGCCAGCAGCCAAGATCCCCAGCGGGAGGGTATCCGGAATACGCAGTATTTT. This sequence encodes CASSQDPQREGIRNTQYF.

The chain joins TRBV9 to TRBJ2-1, with 8 positions matching TRBD2. After removal of 0 bases from V and 3 bases from J, the junction contained 8 bases not matched to a gene. Germline V lookup: CDR1 SGDLS, CDR2 YYNGEE. The CDR3 loop spans 17 amino acids. CDR3 sequence: CASSVGGSGSFYNEQFF. In nucleotides, the CDR3 is TGTGCCAGCAGCGTAGGGGGGAGCGGGAGCTTCTACAATGAGCAGTTCTTC. Drawing the rest from reference TRBV9 and TRBJ2-1, the complete variable domain is DSGVTQTPKHLITATGQRVTLRCSPRSGDLSVYWYQQSLDQGLQFLIQYYNGEERAKGNILERFSAQQFPDLHSELNLSSLELGDSALYFCASSVGGSGSFYNEQFFGPGTRLTVL.

This chain links TRBV29-1 with TRBJ1-1; 7 positions match TRBD1. Per germline, CDR1 SQVTM and CDR2 ANQGSEA. This CDR3 region has 14 residues. Unmatched junction bases numbered 6, after V lost 4 bases and J lost 1 base. CDR3 bases: TGCAGCGTTGGGCGGGGACAGCCGAACACTGAAGCTTTCTTT. Protein: CSVGRGQPNTEAFF.

The chain has TRBV30 and TRBJ2-1; 13 nucleotides match TRBD2. In germline, CDR1 is GTSNPN, CDR2 SVGIG (reference sequence). The CDR3 has 15 residues. V was pared by 2 bases and J by 9 bases, with 7 bases of the junction left unmatched. The CDR3 coding sequence is TGTGCCTGGAGTCCGGGACTAGCGGGATCTGGTGAGCAGTTCTTC. Protein sequence: CAWSPGLAGSGEQFF.

The chain has TRBV18 and TRBJ2-1; TRBD2 matches at 8 bases. V gave up 9 bases and J gave up 7 bases; unmatched junction bases: 8. The V gene's germline CDR1 is KGHSH and CDR2 LQKENI. There are 13 residues in the CDR3. CDR3 amino acids: CASTGGPGNEQFF. CDR3 bases: TGTGCCAGTACGGGGGGGCCAGGGAATGAGCAGTTCTTC.

There are a few counts of this clone. The chain joins TRBV4-3 to TRBJ2-2; 7 bases fit TRBD1. Germline V gene data show CDR1 as LGHNA and CDR2 as YSLEER. V shed 0 bases and J 4 bases; nucleotides not matched to a gene: 11. The CDR3 spans 18 residues. The CDR3 coding sequence is TGCGCCAGCAGCCAAGATTTGGGACAGCGAAACCCCACCGGGGAGCTGTTTTTT. Translation gives CASSQDLGQRNPTGELFF.

This chain links TRBV11-2 with TRBJ1-1; perhaps TRBD1 as D (5 bases). This CDR3 spans 14 amino acids. Trimming stripped 3 bases from V and 3 bases from J, with 11 bases between. CDR1 and CDR2 (germline): SGHAT, FQNNGV. DNA for the CDR3: TGTGCCAGCAGCTTTTCCAGGGCGGACACTGAAGCTTTCTTT. Protein: CASSFSRADTEAFF.

This rearrangement joins TRBV7-6 to TRBJ2-5, with D perhaps matching TRBD2 (5 bases). The V end was cut by 2 bases, the J end by 4 bases, with 20 bases between. CDR1 is SGHVS and CDR2 is FNYEAQ in the germline V gene. CDR3 length equals 17 residues. CDR3 amino acids: CASSLYLRHQGRETQYF. The CDR3 nucleotides read TGTGCCAGCAGCTTATATCTCAGACACCAAGGGAGAGAGACCCAGTACTTC.

The chain couples TRBV19 to TRBJ2-7; 9 positions match TRBD2. Germline V CDR1 and CDR2: LNHDA, SQIVND (reference sequence). CDR3 size: 15 residues. Germline trimming cut 3 bases from V and 5 bases from J; bases unmatched to any gene: 8. The CDR3 loop is CASSIGLALVNEQYF. The CDR3 DNA reads TGTGCCAGTAGTATCGGACTAGCGTTAGTCAACGAGCAGTACTTC.

The V call is TRBV12-5, the J call TRBJ2-4; tentatively, D is TRBD2 (6 bases). Germline-derived CDR1 and CDR2 are LGHNT and FRNRAP. V was shortened by 8 bases and J by 2 bases, with 13 bases between the two germline ends. The CDR3 extends over 14 amino acids. The CDR3 coding sequence is TGTGCTAGTAACCAAGGAGGGACCAAAAACATTCAGTACTTC. Its translation: CASNQGGTKNIQYF.

This rearrangement joins TRBV11-2 to TRBJ1-2; D ambiguous. The germline CDR1 and CDR2 sequences are SGHAT and FQNNGV. The CDR3 covers 15 residues. V lost 5 bases and J lost 4, with 17 bases in between. The DNA of the CDR3 is TGTGCCAGCAGCCCCCACGGACGGGGAGGCTATGGCTACACCTTC. Its protein product is CASSPHGRGGYGYTF.

This clone was seen only a few times. The chain links TRBV7-2 to TRBJ1-5; 7 bases are a match to TRBD1. Germline V gene lookup returns CDR1 SGHTA and CDR2 FQGNSA. CDR3 length: 16 amino acids. Trimming removed 4 bases from V and 6 bases from J; junction bases left unmatched: 12. Here the CDR3 DNA reads TGTGCCAGCAGCTCAGGGACAGAGGGGGCCGGTCAGCCCCAGCATTTT. It is translated as CASSSGTEGAGQPQHF.

V and J are TRBV28 and TRBJ2-7; 7 positions match TRBD1. The germline gives CDR1 MDHEN, CDR2 SYDVKM. The V and J ends lost 5 bases and 0 bases, in that order; junction bases with no gene match: 19. This CDR3 spans 19 amino acids. CDR3 sequence reads: CASSPTGTVFGRSSYEQYF. CDR3 nucleotides: TGTGCCAGCAGTCCAACCGGGACAGTCTTTGGGCGTAGCTCCTACGAGCAGTACTTC.

The rearrangement uses TRBV11-2 and TRBJ1-4; no clear D. Germline-derived CDR1 and CDR2 are SGHAT and FQNNGV. This CDR3 contains 15 residues. Deletions cut 5 bases from V and 3 bases from J, with 13 bases between. The CDR3 DNA is TGTGCCAGCAGCCCCCGCGGCTCCCCTAATGAAAAACTGTTTTTT. Translating gives CASSPRGSPNEKLFF.

This clone was seen a few times. The chain employs TRBV27 and TRBJ2-7; D is possibly TRBD2 (6 bases). V shed 6 bases and J shed 6 bases, with 18 bases lying between them. This CDR3 has 14 amino acids. Germline loops: CDR1 MNHEY, CDR2 SMNVEV (reference sequence). The CDR3 nucleotides read TGTGCCAGCAGGAAACCGGGAGCTGTCGGCGAGCAGTACTTC. Protein sequence: CASRKPGAVGEQYF.

This sequence joins TRBV18 and TRBJ2-3, with 10 bases identical to TRBD2. Germline trimming cut 6 bases from V and 4 bases from J; bases unmatched to any gene: 13. CDR3 length: 17 amino acids. CDR1 is KGHSH, CDR2 LQKENI, per germline. The CDR3 nucleotides are TGTGCCAGCTCTCCGTCTCCTAGCGGGGGAGGCTCAGATACGCAGTATTTT. The encoded protein is CASSPSPSGGGSDTQYF.